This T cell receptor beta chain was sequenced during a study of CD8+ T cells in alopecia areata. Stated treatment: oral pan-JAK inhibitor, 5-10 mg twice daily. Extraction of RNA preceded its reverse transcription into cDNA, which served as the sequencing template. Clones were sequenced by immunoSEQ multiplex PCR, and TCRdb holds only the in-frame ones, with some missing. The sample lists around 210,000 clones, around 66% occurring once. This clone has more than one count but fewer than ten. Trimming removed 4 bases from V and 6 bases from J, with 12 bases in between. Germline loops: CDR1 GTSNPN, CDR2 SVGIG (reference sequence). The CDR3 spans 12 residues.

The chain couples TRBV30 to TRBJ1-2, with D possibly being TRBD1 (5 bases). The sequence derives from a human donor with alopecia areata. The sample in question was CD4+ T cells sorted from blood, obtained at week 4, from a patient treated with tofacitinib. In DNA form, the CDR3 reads TGTGCCTGGAACCGGGACCGCAATGGCTACACCTTC. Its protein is CAWNRDRNGYTF.